The present T cell receptor (beta chain) was sequenced within a study of cytomegalovirus exposure and HLA in healthy donors. Study-level results: Altogether, 150 to 200 TCR beta chains were recorded as cytomegalovirus-associated.

The validation cohort, a group of under 150 subjects, included the donors and was separate from the roughly 670-subject first cohort. A word on this clone: What it binds is not known.

Here immunoSEQ multiplex PCR was the method, and the copy in TCRdb shows in-frame clones only, minus some. There are tens of thousands of clones in the sample; 90% to 96% occur only once, and roughly 1.6% lies in the top ten. Specimen: PBMCs. This TCR was recovered from a man aged 18 to 29 in good health and CMV-seropositive.

The CDR3 here is CASSPRLAGGREQYF. In nucleotides, the CDR3 is TGTGCCAGCAGCCCGAGACTAGCGGGAGGGAGGGAGCAGTACTTC. The chain employs TRBV7-9 and TRBJ2-7; 14 bases are shared with TRBD2. Germline CDR1 is SEHNR and CDR2 is FQNEAQ (reference sequence). This CDR3 has 15 residues. Germline trimming cut 5 bases from V and 7 bases from J; bases unmatched to any gene: 7.